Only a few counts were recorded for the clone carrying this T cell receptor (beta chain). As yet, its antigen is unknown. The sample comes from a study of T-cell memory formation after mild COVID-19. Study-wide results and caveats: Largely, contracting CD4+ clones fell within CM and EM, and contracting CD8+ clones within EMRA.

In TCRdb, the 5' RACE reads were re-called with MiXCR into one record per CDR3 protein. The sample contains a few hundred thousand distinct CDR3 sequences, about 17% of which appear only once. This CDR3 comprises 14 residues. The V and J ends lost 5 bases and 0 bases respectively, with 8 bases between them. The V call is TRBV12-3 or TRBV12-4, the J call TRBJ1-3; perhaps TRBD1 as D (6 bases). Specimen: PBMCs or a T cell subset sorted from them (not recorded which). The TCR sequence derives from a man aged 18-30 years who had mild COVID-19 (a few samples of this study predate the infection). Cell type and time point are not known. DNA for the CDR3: TGTGCCAGCAGTGGGGACATCTCTGGAAACACCATATATTTT. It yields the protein CASSGDISGNTIYF.